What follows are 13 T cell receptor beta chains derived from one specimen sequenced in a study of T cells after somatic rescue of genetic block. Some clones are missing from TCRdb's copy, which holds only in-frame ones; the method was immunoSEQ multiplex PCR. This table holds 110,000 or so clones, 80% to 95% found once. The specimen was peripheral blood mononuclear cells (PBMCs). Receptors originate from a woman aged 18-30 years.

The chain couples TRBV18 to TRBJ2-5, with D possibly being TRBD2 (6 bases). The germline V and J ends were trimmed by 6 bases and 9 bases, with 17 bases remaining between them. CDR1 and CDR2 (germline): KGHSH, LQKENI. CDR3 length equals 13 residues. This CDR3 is CASSGRGGGAQYF. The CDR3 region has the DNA TGTGCCAGCTCGGGACGCGGTGGAGGGGCCCAGTACTTC.

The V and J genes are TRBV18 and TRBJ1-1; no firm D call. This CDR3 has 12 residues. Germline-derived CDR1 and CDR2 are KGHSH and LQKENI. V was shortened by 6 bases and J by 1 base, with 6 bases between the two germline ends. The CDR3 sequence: CASSPANTEAFF. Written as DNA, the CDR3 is TGTGCCAGCTCCCCAGCGAACACTGAAGCTTTCTTT. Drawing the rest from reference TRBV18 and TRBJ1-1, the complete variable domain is NAGVMQNPRHLVRRRGQEARLRCSPMKGHSHVYWYRQLPEEGLKFMVYLQKENIIDESGMPKERFSAEFPKEGPSILRIQQVVRGDSAAYFCASSPANTEAFFGQGTRLTVV.

As DNA, the CDR3 is TGTGCCAGCAGCTTACAGGGCGGGGGGAACACTGAAGCTTTCTTT. This codes for CASSLQGGGNTEAFF. The chain is built from TRBV5-4 and TRBJ1-1, with D possibly being TRBD1 (6 bases). This CDR3 comprises 15 residues. The germline gives CDR1 SGHNT, CDR2 YYREEE (reference sequence). Trimming removed 2 bases at V and 1 base at J, with 12 bases between.

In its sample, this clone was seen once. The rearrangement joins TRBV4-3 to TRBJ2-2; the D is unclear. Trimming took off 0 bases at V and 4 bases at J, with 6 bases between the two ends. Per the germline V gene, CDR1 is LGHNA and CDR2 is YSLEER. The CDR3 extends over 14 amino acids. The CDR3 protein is CASSQEFTTGELFF. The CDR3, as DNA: TGCGCCAGCAGCCAAGAATTTACCACCGGGGAGCTGTTTTTT.

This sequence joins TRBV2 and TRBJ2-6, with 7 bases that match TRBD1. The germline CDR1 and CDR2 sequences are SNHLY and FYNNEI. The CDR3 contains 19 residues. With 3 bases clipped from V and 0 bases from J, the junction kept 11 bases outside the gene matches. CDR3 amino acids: CASSDPVRGLLSGANVLTF. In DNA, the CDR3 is TGTGCCAGCAGTGATCCAGTGAGGGGGCTACTCTCTGGGGCCAACGTCCTGACTTTC.

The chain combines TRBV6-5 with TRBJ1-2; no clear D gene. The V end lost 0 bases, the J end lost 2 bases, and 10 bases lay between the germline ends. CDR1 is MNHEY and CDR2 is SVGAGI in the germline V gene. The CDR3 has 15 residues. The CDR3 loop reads CASSYSGHDNYGYTF. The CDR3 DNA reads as TGTGCCAGCAGTTACTCCGGGCATGACAACTATGGCTACACCTTC.

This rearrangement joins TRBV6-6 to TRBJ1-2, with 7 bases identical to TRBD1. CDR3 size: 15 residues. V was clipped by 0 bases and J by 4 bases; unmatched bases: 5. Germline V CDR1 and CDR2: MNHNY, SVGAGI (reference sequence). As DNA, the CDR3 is TGTGCCAGCAGTTACTCAGGGGGCGAGGGCTATGGCTACACCTTC. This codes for CASSYSGGEGYGYTF.

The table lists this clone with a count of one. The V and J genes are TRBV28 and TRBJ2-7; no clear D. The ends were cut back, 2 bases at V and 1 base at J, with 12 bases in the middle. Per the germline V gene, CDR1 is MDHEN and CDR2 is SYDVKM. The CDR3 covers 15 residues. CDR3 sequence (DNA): TGTGCCAGCAGTTTAAGAACTCTTGGATCCTACGAGCAGTACTTC. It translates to CASSLRTLGSYEQYF.

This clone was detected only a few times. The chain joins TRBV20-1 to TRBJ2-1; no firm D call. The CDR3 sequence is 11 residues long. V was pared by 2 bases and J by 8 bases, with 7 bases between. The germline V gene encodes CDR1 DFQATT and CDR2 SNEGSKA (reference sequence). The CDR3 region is CSARPYDEQFF. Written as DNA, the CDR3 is TGCAGTGCTAGACCATACGATGAGCAGTTCTTC.

The CDR3, as DNA: TGTGCCAGCAGCTTAGCGGGACCAGGTGTGAATGAAAAACTGTTTTTT. This codes for CASSLAGPGVNEKLFF. This chain links TRBV7-2 with TRBJ1-4; D is possibly TRBD1 (5 bases). Between the trimmed V and J ends, which lost 0 bases and 5 bases, there was a span of 13 bases. This CDR3 region has 16 residues. From germline, CDR1 is SGHTA and CDR2 FQGNSA.

The CDR3 reads CSVPGGLAGWYQETQYF. DNA of the CDR3: TGCAGCGTTCCCGGAGGACTAGCGGGGTGGTACCAAGAGACCCAGTACTTC. V and J are TRBV29-1 and TRBJ2-5, with 12 bases aligning to TRBD2. This CDR3 has 17 residues. The germline CDR1 and CDR2 sequences are SQVTM and ANQGSEA. V gave up 5 bases and J gave up 0 bases; unmatched junction bases: 10.

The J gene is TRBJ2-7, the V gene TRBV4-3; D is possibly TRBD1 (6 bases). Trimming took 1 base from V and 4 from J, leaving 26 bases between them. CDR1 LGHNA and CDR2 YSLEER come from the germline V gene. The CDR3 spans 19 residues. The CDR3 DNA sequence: TGCGCCAGCAGCCAAGTGCCTAAGGACCGACCAGGGGCCCCATACGAGCAGTACTTC. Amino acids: CASSQVPKDRPGAPYEQYF.

The CDR3 is CATSAGGTTDTQYF. CDR3 nucleotides: TGTGCCACCTCAGCGGGGGGGACCACAGATACGCAGTATTTT. The chain is built from TRBV21-1 and TRBJ2-3; whether TRBD2, the table's D call, matches the DNA was not checked. TRBV21-1 is tagged as a pseudogene. The CDR3 is 14 amino acids.